Shown below are 18 T cell receptor beta chains from a single sample sequenced in a study of blood T cell repertoires in COVID-19. The data were produced by immunoSEQ multiplex PCR, yet TCRdb's version contains in-frame clones alone and is incomplete. Of tens of thousands of clones listed, 84% were seen once; the top ten hold 1.6%. Sequencing was carried out using peripheral blood. Every receptor here comes from a man aged 50-59 years with acute or convalescent COVID-19.

The chain has TRBV3-1 (or the pseudogene TRBV3-2) and TRBJ2-1, with 14 nucleotides matching TRBD2. This CDR3 is 21 amino acids long. The germline gives CDR1 LGHDT, CDR2 YNNKEL (reference sequence). Trimming cost V 3 bases and J 0 bases; bases outside gene matches: 13. For the CDR3, the DNA is TGTGCCAGCAGCCATCTTACTCAACCGGGGACTAGCGGGAGCTCCTACAATGAGCAGTTCTTC. This codes for CASSHLTQPGTSGSSYNEQFF.

This sequence joins TRBV3-1 (or the pseudogene TRBV3-2) and TRBJ1-4, with 8 bases fitting TRBD1. Trimming removed 5 bases from V and 0 bases from J; junction bases left unmatched: 8. Germline-derived CDR1 and CDR2 are LGHDT and YNNKEL (reference sequence). The CDR3 sequence is 17 residues long. CDR3 coding DNA: TGTGCCAGCAGCTCGGACAGGGCGGGTGCAACTAATGAAAAACTGTTTTTT. This encodes CASSSDRAGATNEKLFF.

V and J are TRBV28 and TRBJ2-5; 7 nucleotides align to TRBD1. The CDR3 length is 13 residues. Germline CDR1 MDHEN, CDR2 SYDVKM. The trim removed 5 bases at V and 10 bases at J, leaving 10 bases unmatched. CDR3 coding DNA: TGTGCCAGCAGTCAGATGACAGGGTTGGGCCAGTACTTC. Translating it yields CASSQMTGLGQYF.

This clone was counted a single time. The chain uses TRBV7-9 and TRBJ2-7; 7 nucleotides agree with TRBD1. The CDR3 covers 16 residues. With 1 base clipped from V and 5 bases from J, the junction kept 11 bases outside the gene matches. Germline values: CDR1 SEHNR, CDR2 FQNEAQ (reference sequence). The CDR3 region has the DNA TGTGCCAGCAGCTTAGGAGGATTGACAGGGAGCAACGAGCAGTACTTC. This translates into CASSLGGLTGSNEQYF. Variable domain in full (rest from reference TRBV7-9 and TRBJ2-7): DTGVSQNPRHKITKRGQNVTFRCDPISEHNRLYWYRQTLGQGPEFLTYFQNEAQLEKSRLLSDRFSAERPKGSFSTLEIQRTEQGDSAMYLCASSLGGLTGSNEQYFGPGTRLTVT.

The rearrangement links TRBV4-1 to TRBJ2-2; no clear D. CDR1 is MGHRA, CDR2 YSYEKL, per germline. Trimming removed 3 bases from V and 0 bases from J, with 20 bases in between. The CDR3 covers 19 residues. In DNA, the CDR3 is TGCGCCAGCAGCCAGTCGCTCCCCCGGGTGGCGCCGAACACCGGGGAGCTGTTTTTT. Amino acid sequence: CASSQSLPRVAPNTGELFF.

The chain joins TRBV5-1 to TRBJ1-2; D is uncertain. V lost 3 bases and J lost 3, with 9 bases in between. Germline V gene sequence: CDR1 SGHRS, CDR2 YFSETQ. This CDR3 region has 13 residues. The CDR3, as DNA: TGCGCCAGCAGCTCAACGGTGTACTATGGCTACACCTTC. Translation: CASSSTVYYGYTF.

This clone was counted only a few times. V is TRBV28 and J is TRBJ2-7; D is unclear. The CDR3 loop spans 13 amino acids. V was clipped by 6 bases and J by 1 base, with 10 bases between them. CDR1 is MDHEN, CDR2 SYDVKM, per germline. The CDR3 protein is CASRAVASYEQYF. In DNA, the CDR3 is TGTGCCAGCAGAGCCGTCGCGTCCTACGAGCAGTACTTC.

The rearrangement links TRBV18 to TRBJ2-7; 7 bases match TRBD2. The germline V gene has CDR1 KGHSH and CDR2 LQKENI. J lost 1 base, V lost 3 bases, and 6 bases had no gene match. CDR3 length: 15 amino acids. The CDR3 loop is CASSPPAGASYEQYF. The CDR3 DNA is TGTGCCAGCTCACCCCCGGCGGGAGCATCCTACGAGCAGTACTTC.

The CDR3 region is CSVEDRQILNEQFF. Written as DNA, the CDR3 is TGCAGCGTTGAAGATCGTCAGATTCTCAATGAGCAGTTCTTC. This chain uses TRBV29-1 with TRBJ2-1; D call uncertain. The CDR3 extends over 14 amino acids. CDR1 is SQVTM, CDR2 ANQGSEA, per germline. V lost 0 bases and J 6 bases, leaving 12 bases between the germline ends.

The V and J genes are TRBV5-1 and TRBJ2-3; 12 bases align to TRBD2. The CDR3 sequence is 14 residues long. Germline V gene lookup returns CDR1 SGHRS and CDR2 YFSETQ. Trimming removed 4 bases from V and 8 bases from J; junction bases left unmatched: 5. In DNA form, the CDR3 reads TGCGCCAGCAGCCCCGGGACTAGCGGGCCTACGCAGTATTTT. Its translation is CASSPGTSGPTQYF.

The chain couples TRBV5-1 to TRBJ1-5; possibly TRBD1 for D (5 bases). Trimming shortened V by 0 bases and J by 4 bases, and 8 bases separated the two germline ends. From germline, CDR1 is SGHRS and CDR2 YFSETQ. This CDR3 region has 14 residues. The CDR3 coding sequence is TGCGCCAGCAGCTTGGGGGGCCAGAATCAGCCCCAGCATTTT. It encodes CASSLGGQNQPQHF. Based on the CDR3 plus reference TRBV5-1 and TRBJ1-5, the full variable domain is KAGVTQTPRYLIKTRGQQVTLSCSPISGHRSVSWYQQTPGQGLQFLFEYFSETQRNKGNFPGRFSGRQFSNSRSEMNVSTLELGDSALYLCASSLGGQNQPQHFGDGTRLSIL.

In the case of this clone: One end of the junction is discordant with germline, which a read error may explain. The chain couples TRBV28 to TRBJ1-5, with unresolved D. Per the germline V gene, CDR1 is MDHEN and CDR2 is SYDVKM. This CDR3 is 13 amino acids long. CDR3 coding DNA: TGTGCCAGCAGAGACCGTCTTAGTCAGGCCCAGCATTTT. Translation: CASRDRLSQAQHF.

The chain is built from TRBV6-5 and TRBJ1-1, with 7 nucleotides matching TRBD1. V lost 6 bases and J lost 5; bases outside the gene matches: 6. The CDR3 totals 13 residues. Germline-derived CDR1 and CDR2 are MNHEY and SVGAGI. The CDR3 reads CASRDRDRTEAFF. Here the CDR3 DNA reads TGTGCCAGCAGAGACAGGGATCGGACTGAAGCTTTCTTT.

The rearrangement joins TRBV11-2 to TRBJ1-1; tentative D call: TRBD1 (5 bases). This CDR3 region has 13 residues. Trimming cost V 0 bases and J 5 bases, with 7 bases left between them. The germline V gene encodes CDR1 SGHAT and CDR2 FQNNGV. The CDR3 sequence is CASSLEGRTEAFF. Here the CDR3 DNA reads TGTGCCAGCAGCTTAGAGGGGCGGACTGAAGCTTTCTTT.

The rearrangement uses TRBV7-5 and TRBJ1-1; the DNA was not compared with TRBD1, the D call given in the table. TRBV7-5 is labeled a pseudogene. This CDR3 has 16 amino acids. CDR3 protein: CARSDRTGAMNTEAFF. The CDR3 DNA reads TGTGCCAGAAGCGACAGGACAGGAGCCATGAACACTGAAGCTTTCTTT.

The rearrangement uses TRBV28 and TRBJ1-2, with 7 positions matching TRBD1. V lost 6 bases and J lost 0; bases outside the gene matches: 10. Germline V gene sequence: CDR1 MDHEN, CDR2 SYDVKM. This CDR3 comprises 16 residues. This chain's CDR3 is CASSPTGKIANYGYTF. The CDR3 DNA follows: TGTGCCAGCAGCCCGACAGGGAAGATAGCTAACTATGGCTACACCTTC.

This clone has just a few counts. The chain is built from TRBV24-1 and TRBJ1-2; 7 bases are shared with TRBD1. The V gene end was trimmed by 4 bases and the J gene end by 7 bases; junction bases not matched to a gene: 8. Germline CDR1 KGHDR, CDR2 SFDVKD. CDR3 length equals 14 residues. The CDR3 sequence is CATSDPLRQGGYTF. DNA for the CDR3: TGTGCCACCAGTGACCCTCTTAGACAGGGTGGCTACACCTTC.

This rearrangement joins TRBV5-1 to TRBJ2-3; D is possibly TRBD1 (6 bases). Germline CDR1 reads SGHRS; CDR2 reads YFSETQ. The length of the CDR3 is 16 residues. The ends were cut back, 0 bases at V and 4 bases at J, with 15 bases in the middle. The CDR3 spells CASSLGLDRTADTQYF. The DNA for the CDR3 is TGCGCCAGCAGCTTGGGTCTCGACAGGACTGCAGATACGCAGTATTTT.